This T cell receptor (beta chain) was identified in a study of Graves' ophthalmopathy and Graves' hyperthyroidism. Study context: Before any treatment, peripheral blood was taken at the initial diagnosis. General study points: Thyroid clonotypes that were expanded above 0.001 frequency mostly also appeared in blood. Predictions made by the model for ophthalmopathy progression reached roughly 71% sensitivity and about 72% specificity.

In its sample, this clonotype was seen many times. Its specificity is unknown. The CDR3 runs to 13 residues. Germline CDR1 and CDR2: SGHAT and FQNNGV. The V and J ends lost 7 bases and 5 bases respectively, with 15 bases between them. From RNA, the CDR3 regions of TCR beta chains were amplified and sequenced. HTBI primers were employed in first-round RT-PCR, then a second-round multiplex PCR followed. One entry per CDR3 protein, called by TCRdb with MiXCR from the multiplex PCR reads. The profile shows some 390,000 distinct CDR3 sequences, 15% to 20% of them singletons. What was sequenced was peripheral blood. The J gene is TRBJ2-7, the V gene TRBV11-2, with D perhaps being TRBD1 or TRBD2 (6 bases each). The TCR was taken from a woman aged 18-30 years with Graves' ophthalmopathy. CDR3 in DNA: TGTGCCAGCAAAGAGGGGGGAGAGAACGAGCAGTACTTC. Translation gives CASKEGGENEQYF.